These 11 T cell receptor beta chains were all obtained from the same sample, sequenced in a study of regulatory T cells in long-lasting Graves disease. Time point indicated: persistent/refractory GD, antithyroid drugs over 5 years with positive TRAb. Extracted PBMC RNA gave rise to the TCR library. Building of the TCR beta libraries involved iRepertoire HTBI primers and Arm-PCR of CDR3 regions. A single record per CDR3 protein comes from TCRdb applying MiXCR to the multiplex PCR reads. The sample has around 460,000 distinct CDR3 sequences, 22% seen once. The specimen comprised peripheral blood mononuclear cells (PBMCs), sampled when the disease was refractory, from a patient treated with antithyroid drugs. These receptors all stem from a female donor with Graves disease.

This clonotype was recorded at least ten times. This chain links TRBV25-1 with TRBJ2-5, with D possibly TRBD2 on 7 matching bases. Between the trimmed V and J ends, which lost 3 bases and 5 bases, there was a span of 16 bases. This CDR3 has 15 amino acids. The germline CDR1 and CDR2 sequences are MGHDK and SYGVNS. CDR3 sequence: CASSDPAGGQETQYF. In DNA, the CDR3 is TGTGCCAGCAGTGACCCGGCCGGGGGGCAGGAGACCCAGTACTTC. The variable domain in full, completed from reference TRBV25-1 and TRBJ2-5, reads EADIYQTPRYLVIGTGKKITLECSQTMGHDKMYWYQQDPGMELHLIHYSYGVNSTEKGDLSSESTVSRIRTEHFPLTLESARPSHTSQYLCASSDPAGGQETQYFGPGTRLLVL.

The gene calls are TRBV20-1 and TRBJ2-6; TRBD1 matches at 8 bases. Trimming cost V 2 bases and J 3 bases; bases outside gene matches: 9. CDR3 length: 17 amino acids. Germline loops: CDR1 DFQATT, CDR2 SNEGSKA (reference sequence). This CDR3 is CSARSGQAVSGANVLTF. In DNA form, the CDR3 reads TGCAGTGCTAGATCGGGACAGGCAGTAAGTGGGGCCAACGTCCTGACTTTC.

The sample holds many counts of this clonotype. The genes are TRBV6-5 and TRBJ2-7; TRBD1 is a possible D gene (5 bases). The germline V gene has CDR1 MNHEY and CDR2 SVGAGI. This CDR3 has 15 amino acids. V shed 2 bases and J shed 5 bases, with 16 bases lying between them. This CDR3 is CASSYQGPKSNEQYF. CDR3 sequence (DNA): TGTGCCAGCAGTTACCAGGGCCCCAAATCGAACGAGCAGTACTTC.

This clonotype was found many times. The chain recombines TRBV27 with TRBJ1-6; D unclear. Trimming took off 4 bases at V and 8 bases at J, with 6 bases between the two ends. This CDR3 is 12 amino acids long. Germline V gives CDR1 MNHEY, CDR2 SMNVEV (reference sequence). The chain's CDR3 is CASSSGYSPLHF. In DNA form, the CDR3 reads TGTGCCAGCAGTTCGGGCTATTCACCCCTCCACTTT.

Remarks on this clonotype: A read error may explain this, as a much larger clone is one base away. This chain joins TRBV28 and TRBJ2-5, with TRBD2 matching over 12 bases. Unmatched junction bases numbered 11, after V lost 4 bases and J lost 5 bases. The germline CDR1 and CDR2 sequences are MDHEN and SYDVKM. The CDR3 loop spans 17 amino acids. The CDR3 DNA is TGTGCCAGCAGTTCCCACCTAGCGGGAGGGCCGTCGGAGACCCAGTACTTC. Translating gives CASSSHLAGGPSETQYF.

This clonotype was seen ten or more times. The rearrangement links TRBV7-3 to TRBJ1-6; TRBD1 matches 8 bases. The germline gives CDR1 SGHTA, CDR2 FQGTGA. Trimming took 6 bases from V and 7 from J; bases not matched to a gene: 8. The CDR3 is 15 residues long. The CDR3 spells CASSSRGLENSPLHF. Here the CDR3 DNA reads TGTGCCAGCAGTTCCAGGGGGCTGGAAAATTCACCCCTCCACTTT.

The V and J genes are TRBV7-2 and TRBJ1-1, with D uncertain. V lost 7 bases and J 9 bases, leaving 21 bases between the germline ends. Germline V gene sequence: CDR1 SGHTA, CDR2 FQGNSA. CDR3 size: 14 residues. For the CDR3, the DNA is TGTGCCAGCACTCTTTTCGAGGACCGGTCAAAAGCTTTCTTT. The encoded protein is CASTLFEDRSKAFF.

The rearrangement links TRBV7-2 to TRBJ2-1, with 8 bases fitting TRBD1. The J segment lost 6 bases and the V segment lost 5 bases, leaving 9 bases of the junction unmatched. This CDR3 has 15 residues. Per the germline V gene, CDR1 is SGHTA and CDR2 is FQGNSA. CDR3 in DNA: TGTGCCAGCAGCAACGGTCCAGGGGGCCTCAATGAGCAGTTCTTC. It yields the protein CASSNGPGGLNEQFF.

This clonotype has a count of ten or more. The chain employs TRBV10-3 and TRBJ1-5; possible D gene TRBD1, 5 bases. CDR1 ENHRY and CDR2 SYGVKD come from the germline V gene. This CDR3 spans 13 amino acids. Trimming stripped 4 bases from V and 2 bases from J, with 6 bases between. The CDR3 protein is CAISGGGNQPQHF. The CDR3 DNA reads as TGTGCCATCAGTGGGGGCGGCAATCAGCCCCAGCATTTT.

J is TRBJ2-5 and V is TRBV7-6; TRBD2 aligns across 12 bases. Germline loops: CDR1 SGHVS, CDR2 FNYEAQ. The ends lost 7 bases at V and 2 bases at J; junction bases unmatched: 5. CDR3 length: 15 residues. The CDR3 sequence: CASTRLAGEQETQYF. CDR3 coding DNA: TGTGCCAGCACCCGACTAGCGGGGGAGCAAGAGACCCAGTACTTC. Filled out from reference TRBV7-6 and TRBJ2-5, the complete variable domain reads GAGVSQSPRYKVTKRGQDVALRCDPISGHVSLYWYRQALGQGPEFLTYFNYEAQQDKSGLPNDRFSAERPEGSISTLTIQRTEQRDSAMYRCASTRLAGEQETQYFGPGTRLLVL.

In its sample, this clonotype was seen a few times. The chain uses TRBV6-1 and TRBJ2-7, with TRBD1 matching 10 bases. After removal of 9 bases from V and 5 bases from J, the junction contained 10 bases not matched to a gene. Germline V CDR1 and CDR2: MNHNS, SASEGT. This CDR3 contains 14 residues. The CDR3 nucleotides are TGTGCCAGTAGAAACCGGGACAGGGGACACGAGCAGTACTTC. Translated: CASRNRDRGHEQYF.